A selection of T cell receptor beta chains follows, all from one sample in a study of T cell responses to AZD1222 COVID-19 vaccine. TCRdb's copy holds only in-frame clones and misses some; the assay was immunoSEQ multiplex PCR. In the table there are 130,000 to 150,000 clones, about 91% of which are singletons. Specimen: peripheral blood, collected on day 0 of MenACWY control vaccination. Every receptor here comes from an adult in good health. CDR3s include the opening cysteine and the closing phenylalanine or tryptophan. D genes are given only for firm matches. Clone size is stated in some rows and not others, as once, few, many or a class when expanded.

>.|TRBJ2-1|16|few|TRBV9
CASSRLVGSLHNEQFF
TGTGCCAGCAGTAGGCTTGTGGGGTCGCTCCACAATGAGCAGTTCTTC
>TRBD1|TRBJ1-2|15|.|TRBV18
CASSPPTGTNYGYTF
TGTGCCAGCTCACCACCGACAGGGACAAACTATGGCTACACCTTC
>.|TRBJ1-4|15|.|TRBV3-1/TRBV3-2
CASSPRNRDGEKLFF
TGTGCCAGCAGCCCCAGGAACAGGGACGGTGAAAAACTGTTTTTT
>.|TRBJ2-3|13|few|TRBV30
CAWSGISTDTQYF
TGTGCCTGGAGTGGGATTTCCACAGATACGCAGTATTTT
>.|TRBJ1-4|13|.|TRBV7-3
CASSLGHDGKLFF
TGTGCCAGCAGCTTGGGACACGACGGAAAACTGTTTTTT
>TRBD1|TRBJ1-2|15|.|TRBV7-8
CASSLDPGQAQGYTF
TGTGCCAGCAGCCTAGACCCGGGACAGGCACAAGGCTACACCTTC
>.|TRBJ1-1|13|few|TRBV4-3
CASSYGLDTEAFF
TGCGCCAGCAGCTATGGACTAGACACTGAAGCTTTCTTT
>TRBD1|TRBJ1-3|16|.|TRBV4-1
CASSPVGQGGGNTIYF
TGCGCCAGCAGCCCAGTTGGACAGGGCGGCGGAAACACCATATATTTT
>TRBD1|TRBJ1-1|13|.|TRBV2
CATPQGANTEAFF
TGTGCCACACCACAGGGGGCGAACACTGAAGCTTTCTTT
>.|TRBJ2-3|16|.|TRBV29-1
CSVEDPRGLSTDTQYF
TGCAGCGTTGAAGATCCTAGGGGTTTGAGCACAGATACGCAGTATTTT
>.|TRBJ1-1|15|few|TRBV5-1
CASSLGGGGNTEAFF
TGCGCCAGCAGCTTGGGGGGGGGCGGGAACACTGAAGCTTTCTTT
>.|TRBJ1-1|14|.|TRBV18
CASSPDTSGIEAFF
TGTGCCAGCTCACCTGACACCTCCGGGATTGAAGCTTTCTTT
>TRBD1|TRBJ1-4|13|.|TRBV29-1
CSVDAGTGLKLFF
TGCAGCGTTGACGCCGGGACAGGGCTAAAACTGTTTTTT
>.|TRBJ1-5|15|.|TRBV6-6
CASKAPGDGNQPQHF
TGTGCCTCGAAGGCTCCGGGGGACGGCAATCAGCCCCAGCATTTT
>TRBD1|TRBJ1-4|17|.|TRBV4-3
CASSQGMRRGLDEKLFF
TGCGCCAGCAGCCAGGGGATGCGGAGGGGGCTTGATGAAAAACTGTTTTTT
>TRBD1|TRBJ1-1|16|.|TRBV18
CASSPGTATMNTEAFF
TGTGCCAGCTCACCGGGGACAGCCACTATGAACACTGAAGCTTTCTTT
>.|TRBJ1-5|17|.|TRBV5-1
CASSLGPQGARGQPQHF
TGCGCCAGCAGCTTGGGGCCACAGGGTGCCCGTGGACAGCCCCAGCATTTT
>TRBD1|TRBJ2-1|16|.|TRBV3-1/TRBV3-2
CASSPVGQGGGNEQFF
TGTGCCAGCAGCCCAGTCGGACAGGGAGGTGGGAATGAGCAGTTCTTC
>.|TRBJ2-1|15|few|TRBV11-2
CASTTAGTTAREQFF
TGTGCCAGCACCACAGCCGGGACGACCGCCAGGGAGCAGTTCTTC
>TRBD2|TRBJ2-1|13|.|TRBV18
CASSLLAGDPKFF
TGTGCCAGCTCCCTACTAGCGGGCGACCCGAAGTTCTTC
>.|TRBJ1-3|15|once|TRBV11-3
CASSLRTENRNTIYF
TGTGCCAGCAGCCTGCGGACAGAAAACCGAAACACCATATATTTT
>.|TRBJ1-3|18|.|TRBV5-1
CASSLASDGRSSGNTIYF
TGCGCCAGCAGCTTGGCCTCTGACGGACGATCCTCTGGAAACACCATATATTTT
>.|TRBJ1-3|14|.|TRBV28
CASSLSGPGNTIYF
TGTGCCAGCAGTTTGTCAGGACCTGGCAACACCATATATTTT
>.|TRBJ2-3|13|.|TRBV9
CASSVGSGDTQYF
TGTGCCAGCAGCGTAGGCTCCGGGGATACGCAGTATTTT
>TRBD1|TRBJ1-1|14|.|TRBV6-5
CASSRGLWNTEAFF
TGTGCCAGCAGTAGGGGGCTCTGGAACACTGAAGCTTTCTTT